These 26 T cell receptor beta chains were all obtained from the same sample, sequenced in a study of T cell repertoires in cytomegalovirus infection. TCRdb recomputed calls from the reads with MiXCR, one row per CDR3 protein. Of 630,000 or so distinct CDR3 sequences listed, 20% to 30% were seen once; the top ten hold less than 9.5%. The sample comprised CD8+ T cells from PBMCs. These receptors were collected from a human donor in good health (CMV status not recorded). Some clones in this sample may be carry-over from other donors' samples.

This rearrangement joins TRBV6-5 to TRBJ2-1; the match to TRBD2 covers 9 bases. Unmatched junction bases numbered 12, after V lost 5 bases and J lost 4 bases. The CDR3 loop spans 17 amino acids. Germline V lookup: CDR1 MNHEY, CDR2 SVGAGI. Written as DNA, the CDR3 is TGTGCCAGCAGTGACAGGAGGACTAGCGCGCCGTACAATGAGCAGTTCTTC. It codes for CASSDRRTSAPYNEQFF.

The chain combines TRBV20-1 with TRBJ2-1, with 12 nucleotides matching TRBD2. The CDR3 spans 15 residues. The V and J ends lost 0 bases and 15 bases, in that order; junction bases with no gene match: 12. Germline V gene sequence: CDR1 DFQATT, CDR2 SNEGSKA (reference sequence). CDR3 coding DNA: TGCAGTGCTAGAGATCTCGAGACTAGCGGGGGCCGGGGGTTCTTC. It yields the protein CSARDLETSGGRGFF.

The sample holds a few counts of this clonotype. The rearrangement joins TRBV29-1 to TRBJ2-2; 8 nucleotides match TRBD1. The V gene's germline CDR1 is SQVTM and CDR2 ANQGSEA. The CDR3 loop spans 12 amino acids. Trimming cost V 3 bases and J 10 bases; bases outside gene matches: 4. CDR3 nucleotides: TGCAGCGTTGAGACCAGGGGGCCGGAGCTGTTTTTT. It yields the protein CSVETRGPELFF.

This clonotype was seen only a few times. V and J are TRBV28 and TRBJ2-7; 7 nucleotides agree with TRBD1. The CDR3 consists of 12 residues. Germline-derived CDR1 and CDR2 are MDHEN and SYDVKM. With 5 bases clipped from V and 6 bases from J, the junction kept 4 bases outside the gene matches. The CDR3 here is CASSATGLEQYV. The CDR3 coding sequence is TGTGCCAGCAGTGCGACAGGGCTCGAGCAGTACGTC.

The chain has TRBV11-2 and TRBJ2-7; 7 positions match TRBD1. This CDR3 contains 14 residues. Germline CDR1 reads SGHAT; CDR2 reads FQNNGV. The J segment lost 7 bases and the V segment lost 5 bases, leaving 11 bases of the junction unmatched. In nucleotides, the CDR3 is TGTGCCAGCAGCCTATACTCGGGACAGTTAGAGCAGTACGTC. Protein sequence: CASSLYSGQLEQYV.

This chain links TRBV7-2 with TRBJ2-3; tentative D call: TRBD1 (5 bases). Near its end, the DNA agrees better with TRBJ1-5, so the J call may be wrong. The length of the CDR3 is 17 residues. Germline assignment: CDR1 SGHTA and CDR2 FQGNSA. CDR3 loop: CASSPSLLAGGFDTQHF. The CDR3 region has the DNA TGTGCCAGCAGCCCATCCTTACTTGCGGGGGGATTTGATACGCAGCATTTT.

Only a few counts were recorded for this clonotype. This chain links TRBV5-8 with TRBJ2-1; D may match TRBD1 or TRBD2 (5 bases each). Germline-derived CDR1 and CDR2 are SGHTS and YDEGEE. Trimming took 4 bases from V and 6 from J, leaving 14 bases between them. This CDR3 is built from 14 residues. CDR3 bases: TGTGCCAGCAGCCTCCGGGACCAGGGCAATGAGCAGTTCTTC. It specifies CASSLRDQGNEQFF. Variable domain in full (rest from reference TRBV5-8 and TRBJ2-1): EAGVTQSPTHLIKTRGQQATLRCSPISGHTSVYWYQQALGLGLQFLLWYDEGEERNRGNFPPRFSGRQFPNYSSELNVNALELEDSALYLCASSLRDQGNEQFFGPGTRLTVL.

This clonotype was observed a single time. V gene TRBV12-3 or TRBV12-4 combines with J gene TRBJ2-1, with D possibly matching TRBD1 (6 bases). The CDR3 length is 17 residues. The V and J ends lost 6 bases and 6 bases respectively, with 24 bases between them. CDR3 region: CASRLGSGTPAINEQFF. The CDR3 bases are TGTGCCAGCAGGCTGGGTTCCGGGACACCGGCTATCAATGAGCAGTTCTTC.

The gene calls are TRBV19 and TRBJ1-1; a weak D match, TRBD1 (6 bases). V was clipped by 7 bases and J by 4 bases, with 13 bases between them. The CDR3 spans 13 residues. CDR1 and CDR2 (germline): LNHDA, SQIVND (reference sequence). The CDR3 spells CASKAGASTEAFF. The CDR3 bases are TGTGCCAGTAAAGCGGGGGCGAGCACTGAAGCTTTCTTT.

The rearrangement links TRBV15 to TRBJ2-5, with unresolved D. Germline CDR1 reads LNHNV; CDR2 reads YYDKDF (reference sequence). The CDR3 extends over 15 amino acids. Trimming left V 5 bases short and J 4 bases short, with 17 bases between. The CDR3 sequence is CATSGPLNRRETQYF. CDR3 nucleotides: TGTGCCACCAGCGGACCCCTCAACCGCCGAGAGACCCAGTACTTC.

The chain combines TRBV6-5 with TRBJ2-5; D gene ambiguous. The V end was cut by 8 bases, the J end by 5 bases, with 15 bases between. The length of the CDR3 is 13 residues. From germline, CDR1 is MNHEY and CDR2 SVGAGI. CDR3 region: CASRRAGWETQYF. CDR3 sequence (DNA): TGTGCCAGCCGGCGCGCCGGGTGGGAGACCCAGTACTTC.

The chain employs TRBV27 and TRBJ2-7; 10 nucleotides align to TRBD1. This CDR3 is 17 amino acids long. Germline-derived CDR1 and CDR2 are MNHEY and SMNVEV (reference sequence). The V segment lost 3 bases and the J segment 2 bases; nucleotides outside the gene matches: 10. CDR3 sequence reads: CASSFSKGDRGAYEQYF. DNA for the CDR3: TGTGCCAGCAGTTTCTCGAAGGGGGACAGGGGCGCCTACGAGCAGTACTTC.

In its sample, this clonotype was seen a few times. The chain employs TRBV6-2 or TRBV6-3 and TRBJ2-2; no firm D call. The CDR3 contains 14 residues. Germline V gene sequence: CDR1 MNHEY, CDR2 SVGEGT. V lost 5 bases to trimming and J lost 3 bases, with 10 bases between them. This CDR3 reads CASSGNRYTGELFF. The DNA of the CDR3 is TGTGCCAGCAGTGGTAACAGATACACCGGGGAGCTGTTTTTT.

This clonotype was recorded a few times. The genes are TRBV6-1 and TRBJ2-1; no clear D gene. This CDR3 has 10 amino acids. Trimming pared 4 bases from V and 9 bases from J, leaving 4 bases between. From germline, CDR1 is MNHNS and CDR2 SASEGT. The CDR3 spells CASSVSEQFF. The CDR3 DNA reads TGTGCCAGCAGTGTAAGTGAGCAGTTCTTC.

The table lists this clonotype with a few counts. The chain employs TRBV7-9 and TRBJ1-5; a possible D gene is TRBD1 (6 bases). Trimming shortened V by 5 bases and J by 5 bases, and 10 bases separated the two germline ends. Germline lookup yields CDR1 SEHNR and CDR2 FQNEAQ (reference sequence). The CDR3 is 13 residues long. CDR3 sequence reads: CASSGEGDQPQHF. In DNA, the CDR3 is TGTGCCAGCAGCGGGGAGGGGGATCAGCCCCAGCATTTT.

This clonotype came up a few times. The CDR3: CASSYPPGQGPGAKNIQYF. CDR3 in DNA: TGTGCCAGCAGCTACCCTCCGGGACAGGGGCCGGGGGCCAAAAACATTCAGTACTTC. V is TRBV7-9 and J is TRBJ2-4; 10 nucleotides match TRBD1. CDR1 is SEHNR and CDR2 is FQNEAQ in the germline V gene (reference sequence). The CDR3 has 19 amino acids. V lost 4 bases and J lost 1; bases outside the gene matches: 13.

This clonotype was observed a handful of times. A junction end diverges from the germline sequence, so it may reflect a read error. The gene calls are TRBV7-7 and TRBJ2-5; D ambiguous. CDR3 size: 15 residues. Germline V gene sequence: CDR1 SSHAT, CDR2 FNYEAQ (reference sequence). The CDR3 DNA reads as TGTGCTAGCAGCTTAGGTAGACCTCCGCTAGAGACCCAGTACTTC. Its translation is CASSLGRPPLETQYF. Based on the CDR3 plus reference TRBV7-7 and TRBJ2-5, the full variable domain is GAGVSQSPRYKVTKRGQDVTLRCDPISSHATLYWYQQALGQGPEFLTYFNYEAQPDKSGLPSDRFSAERPEGSISTLTIQRTEQRDSAMYRCASSLGRPPLETQYFGPGTRLLVL.

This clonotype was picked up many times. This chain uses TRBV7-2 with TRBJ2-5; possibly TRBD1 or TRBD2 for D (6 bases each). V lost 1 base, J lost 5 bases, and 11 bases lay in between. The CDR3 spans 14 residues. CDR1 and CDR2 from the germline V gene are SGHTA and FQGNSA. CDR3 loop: CASSLVGGRETQYF. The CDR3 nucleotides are TGTGCCAGCAGCTTAGTGGGGGGCCGTGAGACCCAGTACTTC.

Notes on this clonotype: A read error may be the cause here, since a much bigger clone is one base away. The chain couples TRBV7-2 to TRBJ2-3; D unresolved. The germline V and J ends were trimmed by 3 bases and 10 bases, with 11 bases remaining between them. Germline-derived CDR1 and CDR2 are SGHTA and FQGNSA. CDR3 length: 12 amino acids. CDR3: CASSFLGWPQYF. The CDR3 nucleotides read TGTGCCAGCAGCTTTCTGGGCTGGCCGCAGTATTTT.

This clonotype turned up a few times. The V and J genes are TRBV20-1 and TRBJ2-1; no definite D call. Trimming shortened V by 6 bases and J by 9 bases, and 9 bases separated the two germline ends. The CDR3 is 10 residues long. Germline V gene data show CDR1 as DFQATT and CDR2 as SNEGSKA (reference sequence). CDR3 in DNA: TGCAGTGCCGGGCCGCGTGAGCAGTTCTTC. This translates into CSAGPREQFF.

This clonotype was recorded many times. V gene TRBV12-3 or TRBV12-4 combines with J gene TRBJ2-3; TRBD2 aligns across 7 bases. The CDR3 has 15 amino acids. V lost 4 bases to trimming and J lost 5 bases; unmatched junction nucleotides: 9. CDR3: CASSSGTKVVDTQYF. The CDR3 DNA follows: TGTGCCAGCAGTTCCGGGACTAAGGTGGTAGATACGCAGTATTTT.

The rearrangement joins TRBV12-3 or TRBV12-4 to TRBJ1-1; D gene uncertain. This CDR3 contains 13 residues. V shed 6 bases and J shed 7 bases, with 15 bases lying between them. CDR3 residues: CASSQTPRVEAFF. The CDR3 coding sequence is TGTGCCAGCAGCCAGACACCGAGGGTTGAAGCTTTCTTT.

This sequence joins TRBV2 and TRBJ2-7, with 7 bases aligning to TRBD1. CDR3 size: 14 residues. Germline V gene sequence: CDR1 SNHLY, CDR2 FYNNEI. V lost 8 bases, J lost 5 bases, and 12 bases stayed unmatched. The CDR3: CASSRTGRGNEQYV. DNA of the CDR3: TGTGCCAGCTCCCGGACAGGAAGAGGCAACGAGCAGTACGTC.

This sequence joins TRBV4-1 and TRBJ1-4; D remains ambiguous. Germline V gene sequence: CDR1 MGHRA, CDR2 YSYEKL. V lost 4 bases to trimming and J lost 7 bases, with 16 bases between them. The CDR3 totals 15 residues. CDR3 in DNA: TGCGCCAGCAGCCTTACTCGGATTGCGGGTGAAAAACTGTTTTTT. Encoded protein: CASSLTRIAGEKLFF.

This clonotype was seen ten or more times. CDR3 region: CASSPGLSSTDTQYF. The CDR3 DNA reads as TGTGCCAGCAGTCCTGGACTATCGAGCACAGATACGCAGTATTTT. This chain connects TRBV7-6 to TRBJ2-3, with D tentatively TRBD2 (6 bases). V dropped 6 bases and J dropped 0 bases, with 13 bases sitting between them. CDR1 is SGHVS and CDR2 is FNYEAQ in the germline V gene. The CDR3 has 15 amino acids.

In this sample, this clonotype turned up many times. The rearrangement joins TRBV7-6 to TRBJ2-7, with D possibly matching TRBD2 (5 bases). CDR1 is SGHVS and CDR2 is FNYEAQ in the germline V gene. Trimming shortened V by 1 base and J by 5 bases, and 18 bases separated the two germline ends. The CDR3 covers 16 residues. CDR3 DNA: TGTGCCAGCAGCTTAGAGTCGCGGGCCCTGCGCGACGAGCAGTACTTC. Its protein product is CASSLESRALRDEQYF.